The rows below give T cell receptor beta chains drawn from one sample of a study of blood T cell repertoires in COVID-19. Only in-frame clones appear in the TCRdb table, and some are missing; sequencing was by immunoSEQ multiplex PCR. The sample yields some 150,000 clones, approximately 80% seen once. Sequencing was performed on peripheral blood. These receptors were collected from a woman over 75 with active or convalescent COVID-19. Each CDR3 is given with its conserved first and last residue. D genes are given only for firm matches. Clone size is given for some rows only: seen once, a few or many times, or a class if the clone is expanded.

CDR3 protein: CASSQDTNPGTGNTEAFF; CDR3 DNA: TGTGCCAGCAGCCAAGATACTAACCCCGGGACAGGGAACACTGAAGCTTTCTTT; J gene: TRBJ1-1; clone size: NA; V gene: TRBV14; D gene: TRBD1
CDR3 protein: CASSTFPGTGRNEQYF; CDR3 DNA: TGTGCCAGTAGTACATTCCCCGGGACAGGGCGGAACGAGCAGTACTTC; J gene: TRBJ2-7; clone size: few; V gene: TRBV19; D gene: TRBD1
CDR3 protein: CASSLIQSMNTEAFF; CDR3 DNA: TGTGCCAGCAGTCTCATACAGAGCATGAACACTGAAGCTTTCTTT; J gene: TRBJ1-1; clone size: NA; V gene: TRBV28; D gene: NA
CDR3 protein: CAWSIRGSQPQHF; CDR3 DNA: TGTGCCTGGAGTATCAGGGGATCTCAGCCCCAGCATTTT; J gene: TRBJ1-5; clone size: once; V gene: TRBV30; D gene: NA
CDR3 protein: CASSLGGRPQHF; CDR3 DNA: TGTGCCAGCAGTTTGGGGGGGCGGCCCCAGCATTTT; J gene: TRBJ1-5; clone size: NA; V gene: TRBV12-3/TRBV12-4; D gene: NA
CDR3 protein: CASSLNRRETQYF; CDR3 DNA: TGTGCCAGCAGCTTGAACAGGCGGGAGACCCAGTACTTC; J gene: TRBJ2-5; clone size: NA; V gene: TRBV7-3; D gene: NA
CDR3 protein: CAWRSGGGYTF; CDR3 DNA: TGTGCCTGGAGGTCGGGGGGTGGCTACACCTTC; J gene: TRBJ1-2; clone size: NA; V gene: TRBV30; D gene: NA
CDR3 protein: CASCVGGSTDTQYF; CDR3 DNA: TGCGCCAGTTGCGTTGGGGGGAGCACAGATACGCAGTATTTT; J gene: TRBJ2-3; clone size: NA; V gene: TRBV5-1; D gene: NA
CDR3 protein: CASSEALPAGVHEQYF; CDR3 DNA: TGTGCCAGCAGTGAAGCGCTTCCGGCAGGGGTCCACGAGCAGTACTTC; J gene: TRBJ2-7; clone size: once; V gene: TRBV6-1; D gene: NA
CDR3 protein: CASSQERLKASGGESTGELFF; CDR3 DNA: TGTGCCAGCAGCCAAGAGAGGTTGAAGGCTAGCGGGGGGGAATCCACCGGGGAGCTGTTTTTT; J gene: TRBJ2-2; clone size: NA; V gene: TRBV3-1/TRBV3-2; D gene: TRBD2
CDR3 protein: CAVEDRSSGNTIYF; CDR3 DNA: TGTGCCGTAGAGGACAGATCATCTGGAAACACCATATATTTT; J gene: TRBJ1-3; clone size: NA; V gene: TRBV24-1; D gene: NA
CDR3 protein: CASSPEQGFTEAFF; CDR3 DNA: TGTGCCAGCAGTCCGGAACAGGGTTTCACTGAAGCTTTCTTT; J gene: TRBJ1-1; clone size: NA; V gene: TRBV6-4; D gene: NA
CDR3 protein: CASSIGGGGSETQYF; CDR3 DNA: TGTGCCAGTAGTATAGGAGGGGGGGGCAGCGAGACCCAGTACTTC; J gene: TRBJ2-5; clone size: NA; V gene: TRBV19; D gene: NA
CDR3 protein: CSTKRQGLNTEAFF; CDR3 DNA: TGCAGCACCAAACGACAGGGTTTGAACACTGAAGCTTTCTTT; J gene: TRBJ1-1; clone size: NA; V gene: TRBV29-1; D gene: TRBD1
CDR3 protein: CASSDSRDIFRPPLHF; CDR3 DNA: TGTGCCAGCAGTGACTCCCGGGACATCTTTCGTCCACCCCTCCACTTT; J gene: TRBJ1-6; clone size: NA; V gene: TRBV6-2/TRBV6-3; D gene: NA
CDR3 protein: CASSLDSGQPQHF; CDR3 DNA: TGTGCCAGCAGCTTGGACAGTGGACAGCCCCAGCATTTT; J gene: TRBJ1-5; clone size: NA; V gene: TRBV5-5; D gene: NA
CDR3 protein: CASSLADRVGTDTQYF; CDR3 DNA: TGCGCCAGCAGCTTGGCGGACAGGGTTGGGACAGATACGCAGTATTTT; J gene: TRBJ2-3; clone size: once; V gene: TRBV5-1; D gene: TRBD1
CDR3 protein: CASNDRGTGELFF; CDR3 DNA: TGTGCCAGCAACGACAGGGGGACCGGGGAGCTGTTTTTT; J gene: TRBJ2-2; clone size: NA; V gene: TRBV6-5; D gene: TRBD1
CDR3 protein: CASSFALFTGTLNYNEQFF; CDR3 DNA: TGTGCCAGCAGCTTTGCCCTTTTCACGGGGACACTAAACTACAATGAGCAGTTCTTC; J gene: TRBJ2-1; clone size: once; V gene: TRBV13; D gene: NA
CDR3 protein: CASRSGRDRVNNEQFF; CDR3 DNA: TGCGCCAGCAGGTCCGGTCGGGACAGGGTAAACAATGAGCAGTTCTTC; J gene: TRBJ2-1; clone size: NA; V gene: TRBV5-1; D gene: TRBD1
CDR3 protein: CASSVLATPGETQYF; CDR3 DNA: TGTGCCAGCAGTGTACTAGCAACTCCCGGAGAGACCCAGTACTTC; J gene: TRBJ2-5; clone size: NA; V gene: TRBV2; D gene: NA
CDR3 protein: CASSSIQGSGANVLTF; CDR3 DNA: TGTGCCAGCAGCTCGATTCAGGGCTCTGGGGCCAACGTCCTGACTTTC; J gene: TRBJ2-6; clone size: NA; V gene: TRBV7-2; D gene: NA
CDR3 protein: CSALRGANTIYF; CDR3 DNA: TGCAGCGCCCTGCGGGGTGCAAACACCATATATTTT; J gene: TRBJ1-3; clone size: NA; V gene: TRBV29-1; D gene: NA
CDR3 protein: CASSPGDLPKTQYF; CDR3 DNA: TGTGCCAGCAGCCCCGGAGACCTTCCCAAGACCCAGTACTTC; J gene: TRBJ2-5; clone size: NA; V gene: TRBV28; D gene: NA
CDR3 protein: CASKNRENEQFF; CDR3 DNA: TGTGCCAGCAAAAACAGGGAGAATGAGCAGTTCTTC; J gene: TRBJ2-1; clone size: NA; V gene: TRBV6-4; D gene: NA
CDR3 protein: CASSRTGPWETQYF; CDR3 DNA: TGTGCCAGCAGTAGGACAGGGCCTTGGGAGACCCAGTACTTC; J gene: TRBJ2-5; clone size: NA; V gene: TRBV27; D gene: TRBD1
CDR3 protein: CASKDRGYYGYTF; CDR3 DNA: TGTGCCAGCAAAGACCGGGGATACTATGGCTACACCTTC; J gene: TRBJ1-2; clone size: NA; V gene: TRBV6-5; D gene: NA
CDR3 protein: CASSESSYEQYF; CDR3 DNA: TGTGCCAGCAGTGAGAGTAGCTACGAGCAGTACTTC; J gene: TRBJ2-7; clone size: many; V gene: TRBV2; D gene: NA
CDR3 protein: CATGEMGVHGYTF; CDR3 DNA: TGTGCCACGGGGGAAATGGGAGTCCATGGCTACACCTTC; J gene: TRBJ1-2; clone size: once; V gene: TRBV3-1/TRBV3-2; D gene: NA
CDR3 protein: CASSGGLAGGPTGELFF; CDR3 DNA: TGTGCCAGCAGCGGTGGACTAGCGGGGGGGCCGACCGGGGAGCTGTTTTTT; J gene: TRBJ2-2; clone size: few; V gene: TRBV9; D gene: TRBD2
CDR3 protein: CASNQGSGYTF; CDR3 DNA: TGCGCCAGCAACCAGGGGAGTGGCTACACCTTC; J gene: TRBJ1-2; clone size: few; V gene: TRBV5-1; D gene: NA
CDR3 protein: CASSRTGGFNEQYF; CDR3 DNA: TGTGCCAGCAGTAGGACAGGGGGCTTTAACGAGCAGTACTTC; J gene: TRBJ2-7; clone size: once; V gene: TRBV5-5; D gene: TRBD1
CDR3 protein: CASSSRTPTGELFF; CDR3 DNA: TGTGCCAGCAGTTCCCGCACACCCACCGGGGAGCTGTTTTTT; J gene: TRBJ2-2; clone size: NA; V gene: TRBV27; D gene: NA
CDR3 protein: CASSEGGHGYTF; CDR3 DNA: TGTGCCAGCAGTGAAGGAGGGCATGGCTACACCTTC; J gene: TRBJ1-2; clone size: NA; V gene: TRBV2; D gene: NA
CDR3 protein: CASSEAHNRGPYEQYF; CDR3 DNA: TGTGCCAGCAGTGAGGCCCATAACAGGGGCCCCTACGAGCAGTACTTC; J gene: TRBJ2-7; clone size: many; V gene: TRBV28; D gene: TRBD1
CDR3 protein: CASRQQEGSYEQYF; CDR3 DNA: TGTGCCAGTAGACAACAGGAGGGCTCCTACGAGCAGTACTTC; J gene: TRBJ2-7; clone size: once; V gene: TRBV19; D gene: NA
CDR3 protein: CASSPRVYNEQFF; CDR3 DNA: TGCGCCAGCAGTCCCAGGGTATACAATGAGCAGTTCTTC; J gene: TRBJ2-1; clone size: NA; V gene: TRBV5-1; D gene: NA
CDR3 protein: CASSVVTENSPLHF; CDR3 DNA: TGCGCCAGCAGTGTCGTGACGGAGAATTCACCCCTCCACTTT; J gene: TRBJ1-6; clone size: NA; V gene: TRBV10-2; D gene: NA
CDR3 protein: CASSFKGGQETQYF; CDR3 DNA: TGTGCCAGCAGCTTTAAGGGGGGGCAAGAGACCCAGTACTTC; J gene: TRBJ2-5; clone size: once; V gene: TRBV5-4; D gene: NA
CDR3 protein: CASSPGVSYEQYF; CDR3 DNA: TGTGCCAGCAGCCCAGGGGTGTCCTACGAGCAGTACTTC; J gene: TRBJ2-7; clone size: NA; V gene: TRBV5-6; D gene: NA
CDR3 protein: CASSLETGRNQPQHF; CDR3 DNA: TGTGCCAGTAGTCTCGAGACAGGGAGGAATCAGCCCCAGCATTTT; J gene: TRBJ1-5; clone size: NA; V gene: TRBV19; D gene: TRBD1
CDR3 protein: CASRTGTGGITEAFF; CDR3 DNA: TGTGCCAGCAGGACCGGGACAGGGGGCATCACTGAAGCTTTCTTT; J gene: TRBJ1-1; clone size: NA; V gene: TRBV28; D gene: TRBD1
CDR3 protein: CASSPNRGTEAFF; CDR3 DNA: TGTGCCAGCAGTCCCAATCGCGGCACTGAAGCTTTCTTT; J gene: TRBJ1-1; clone size: NA; V gene: TRBV2; D gene: NA
CDR3 protein: CASRKQGHNTEAFF; CDR3 DNA: TGTGCCAGCAGAAAACAGGGTCACAACACTGAAGCTTTCTTT; J gene: TRBJ1-1; clone size: NA; V gene: TRBV25-1; D gene: NA
CDR3 protein: CASSEHPQGAAAEAFF; CDR3 DNA: TGTGCCAGCAGTGAGCATCCCCAGGGGGCAGCGGCTGAAGCTTTCTTT; J gene: TRBJ1-1; clone size: NA; V gene: TRBV2; D gene: TRBD1
CDR3 protein: CASSSKQVDTGELFF; CDR3 DNA: TGCGCCAGCAGCTCCAAACAGGTGGACACCGGGGAGCTGTTTTTT; J gene: TRBJ2-2; clone size: once; V gene: TRBV5-1; D gene: NA
CDR3 protein: CASSITDQPQHF; CDR3 DNA: TGTGCCAGCAGTATTACAGATCAGCCCCAGCATTTT; J gene: TRBJ1-5; clone size: NA; V gene: TRBV28; D gene: NA
CDR3 protein: CASSEKSGGPYEQYF; CDR3 DNA: TGTGCCAGCAGCGAAAAAAGCGGGGGGCCCTACGAGCAGTACTTC; J gene: TRBJ2-7; clone size: NA; V gene: TRBV9; D gene: TRBD2
CDR3 protein: CASSLGGAGNSPLHF; CDR3 DNA: TGTGCCAGCAGTTTAGGTGGGGCGGGGAATTCACCCCTCCACTTT; J gene: TRBJ1-6; clone size: NA; V gene: TRBV28; D gene: NA
CDR3 protein: CASSSGQGISEAFF; CDR3 DNA: TGTGCCAGCAGCTCGGGACAGGGGATTTCTGAAGCTTTCTTT; J gene: TRBJ1-1; clone size: many; V gene: TRBV5-5; D gene: TRBD1
CDR3 protein: CASKGQGYYNEQFF; CDR3 DNA: TGTGCCAGCAAAGGACAGGGGTATTACAATGAGCAGTTCTTC; J gene: TRBJ2-1; clone size: NA; V gene: TRBV2; D gene: TRBD1
CDR3 protein: CASSFRRDLNTQYF; CDR3 DNA: TGTGCCAGCAGTTTTCGCCGGGACTTGAATACGCAGTATTTT; J gene: TRBJ2-3; clone size: NA; V gene: TRBV27; D gene: NA
CDR3 protein: CASSLTRTGVVTDTQYF; CDR3 DNA: TGTGCCAGCAGCTTAACGCGGACAGGGGTAGTGACAGATACGCAGTATTTT; J gene: TRBJ2-3; clone size: NA; V gene: TRBV7-2; D gene: TRBD1
CDR3 protein: CASSTSTYNRGLIGGYTF; CDR3 DNA: TGTGCCAGTAGTACCTCAACATATAACAGGGGGCTGATCGGCGGCTACACCTTC; J gene: TRBJ1-2; clone size: NA; V gene: TRBV19; D gene: TRBD1
CDR3 protein: CASSRDRRNTEAFF; CDR3 DNA: TGTGCCAGCAGTCGCGACAGGAGGAACACTGAAGCTTTCTTT; J gene: TRBJ1-1; clone size: NA; V gene: TRBV6-5; D gene: NA
CDR3 protein: CASSERGARSGNTIYF; CDR3 DNA: TGTGCCAGCAGTGAACGGGGGGCCCGCTCTGGAAACACCATATATTTT; J gene: TRBJ1-3; clone size: NA; V gene: TRBV2; D gene: NA
CDR3 protein: CASSFQGAYEQFF; CDR3 DNA: TGTGCCAGCAGCTTTCAGGGGGCTTATGAGCAGTTCTTC; J gene: TRBJ2-1; clone size: NA; V gene: TRBV7-2; D gene: TRBD1
CDR3 protein: CASSFPAGGNEQFF; CDR3 DNA: TGTGCCAGCAGTTTCCCGGCAGGGGGGAATGAGCAGTTCTTC; J gene: TRBJ2-1; clone size: NA; V gene: TRBV27; D gene: NA